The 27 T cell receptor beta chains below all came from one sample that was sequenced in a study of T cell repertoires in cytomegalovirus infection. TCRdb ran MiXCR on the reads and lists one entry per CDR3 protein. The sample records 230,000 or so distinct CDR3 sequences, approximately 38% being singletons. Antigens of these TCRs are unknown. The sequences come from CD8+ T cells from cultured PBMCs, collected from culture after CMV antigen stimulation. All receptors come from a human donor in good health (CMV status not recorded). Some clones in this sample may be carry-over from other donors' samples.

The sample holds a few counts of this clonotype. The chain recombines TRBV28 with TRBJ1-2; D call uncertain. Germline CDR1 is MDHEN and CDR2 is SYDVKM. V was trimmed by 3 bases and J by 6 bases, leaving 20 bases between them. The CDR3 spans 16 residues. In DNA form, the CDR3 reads TGTGCCAGCAGTTTGGGAACCGGGATCGATCCGGATGGCTACACCTTC. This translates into CASSLGTGIDPDGYTF.

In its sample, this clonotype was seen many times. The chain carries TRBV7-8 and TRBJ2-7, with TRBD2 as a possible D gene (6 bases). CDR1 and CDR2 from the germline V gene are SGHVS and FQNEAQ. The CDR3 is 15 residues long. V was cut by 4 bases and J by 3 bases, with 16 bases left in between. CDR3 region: CASSSPQDYLYEQYF. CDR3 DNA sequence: TGTGCCAGCAGCTCCCCTCAGGACTACCTCTACGAGCAGTACTTC.

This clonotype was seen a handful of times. CDR3 amino acids: CASRSLLGQDPYGYTF. CDR3 nucleotide sequence: TGTGCCAGCAGATCATTGTTGGGACAGGACCCCTATGGCTACACCTTC. The V and J genes are TRBV27 and TRBJ1-2, with TRBD1 identical over 8 bases. The V segment lost 6 bases and the J segment 4 bases; nucleotides outside the gene matches: 13. The CDR3 extends over 16 amino acids. Germline lookup yields CDR1 MNHEY and CDR2 SMNVEV (reference sequence).

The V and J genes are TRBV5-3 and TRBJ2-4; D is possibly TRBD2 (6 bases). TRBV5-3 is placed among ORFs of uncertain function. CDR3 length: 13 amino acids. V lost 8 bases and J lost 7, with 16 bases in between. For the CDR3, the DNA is TGTGCCAGCAGCGTCGGGACTTATAACATTCAGTACTTC. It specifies CASSVGTYNIQYF.

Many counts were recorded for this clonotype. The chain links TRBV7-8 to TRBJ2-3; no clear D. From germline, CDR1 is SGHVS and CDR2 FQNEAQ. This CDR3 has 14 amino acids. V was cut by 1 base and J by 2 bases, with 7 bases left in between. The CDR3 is CASSLGPDTDTQYF. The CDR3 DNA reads TGTGCCAGCAGCTTAGGCCCAGACACAGATACGCAGTATTTT.

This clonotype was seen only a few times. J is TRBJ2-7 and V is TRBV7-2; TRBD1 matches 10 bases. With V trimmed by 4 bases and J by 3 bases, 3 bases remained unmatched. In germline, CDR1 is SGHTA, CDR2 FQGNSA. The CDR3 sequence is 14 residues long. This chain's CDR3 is CASSWDRGGYEQYF. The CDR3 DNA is TGTGCCAGCAGCTGGGACAGGGGCGGCTACGAGCAGTACTTC.

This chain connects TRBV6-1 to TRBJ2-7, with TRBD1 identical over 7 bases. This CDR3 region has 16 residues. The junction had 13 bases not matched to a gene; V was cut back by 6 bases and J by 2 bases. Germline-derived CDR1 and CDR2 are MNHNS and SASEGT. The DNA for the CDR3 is TGTGCCAGCAGCCCTACCCGGACAGGTCCTACCTACGAGCAGTACTTC. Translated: CASSPTRTGPTYEQYF.

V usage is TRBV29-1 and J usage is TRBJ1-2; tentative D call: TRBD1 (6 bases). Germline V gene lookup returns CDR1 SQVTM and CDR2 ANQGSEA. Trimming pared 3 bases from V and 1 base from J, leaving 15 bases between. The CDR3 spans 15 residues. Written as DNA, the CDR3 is TGCAGCGTTGAGGTCTACGGGGGCGTTAACTATGGCTACACCTTC. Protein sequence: CSVEVYGGVNYGYTF.

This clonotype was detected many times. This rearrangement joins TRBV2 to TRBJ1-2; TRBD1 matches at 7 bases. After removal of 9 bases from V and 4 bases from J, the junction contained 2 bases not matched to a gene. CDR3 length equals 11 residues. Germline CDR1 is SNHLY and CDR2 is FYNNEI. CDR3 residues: CARQGIYGYTF. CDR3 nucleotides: TGTGCCAGACAGGGGATCTATGGCTACACCTTC.

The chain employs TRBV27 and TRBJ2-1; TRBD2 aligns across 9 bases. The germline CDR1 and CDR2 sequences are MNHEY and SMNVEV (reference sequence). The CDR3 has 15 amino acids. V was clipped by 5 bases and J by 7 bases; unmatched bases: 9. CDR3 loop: CASSPLAGEENEQFF. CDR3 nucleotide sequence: TGTGCCAGCAGTCCTTTAGCGGGAGAGGAGAATGAGCAGTTCTTC.

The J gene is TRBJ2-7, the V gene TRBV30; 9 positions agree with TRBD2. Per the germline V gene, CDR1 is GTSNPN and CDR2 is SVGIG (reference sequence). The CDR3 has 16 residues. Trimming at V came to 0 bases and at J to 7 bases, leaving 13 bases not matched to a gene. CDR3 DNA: TGTGCCTGGAGTGTAACAGGGCGGGAGGGCCGTGGGGAGCAGTACTTC. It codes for CAWSVTGREGRGEQYF.

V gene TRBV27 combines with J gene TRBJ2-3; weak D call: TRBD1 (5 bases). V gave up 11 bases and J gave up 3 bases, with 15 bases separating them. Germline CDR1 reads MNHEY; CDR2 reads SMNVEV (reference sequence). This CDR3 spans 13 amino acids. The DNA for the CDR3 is TGTGCCGTGGTCGGGCAGGGTACAGATACGCAGTATTTT. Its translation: CAVVGQGTDTQYF.

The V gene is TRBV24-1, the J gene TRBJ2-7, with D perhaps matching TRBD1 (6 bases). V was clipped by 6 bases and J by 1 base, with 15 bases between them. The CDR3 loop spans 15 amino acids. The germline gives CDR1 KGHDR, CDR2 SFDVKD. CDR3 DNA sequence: TGTGCCACCAGTTCCGGGACAACATTTTCCTACGAGCAGTACTTC. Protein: CATSSGTTFSYEQYF.

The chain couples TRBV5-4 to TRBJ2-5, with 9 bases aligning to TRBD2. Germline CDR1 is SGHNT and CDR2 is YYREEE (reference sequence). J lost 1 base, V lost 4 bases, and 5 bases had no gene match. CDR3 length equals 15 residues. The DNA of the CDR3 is TGTGCCAGCAGCCAGGAGCGGGAGGCCCAAGAGACCCAGTACTTC. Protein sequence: CASSQEREAQETQYF.

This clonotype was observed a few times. CDR3 in DNA: TGTGCCAGCAGCTTAAGTGGGGAGACTGAAGCTTTCTTT. Encoded protein: CASSLSGETEAFF. The chain has TRBV7-3 and TRBJ1-1; D remains ambiguous. V lost 1 base and J lost 5, with 8 bases in between. The CDR3 consists of 13 residues. Germline V gene sequence: CDR1 SGHTA, CDR2 FQGTGA.

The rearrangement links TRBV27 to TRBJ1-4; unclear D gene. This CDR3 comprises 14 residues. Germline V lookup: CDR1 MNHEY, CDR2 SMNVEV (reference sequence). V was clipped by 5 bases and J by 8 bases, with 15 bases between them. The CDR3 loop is CASSPLGRWEKLFF. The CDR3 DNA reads TGTGCCAGCAGTCCCTTGGGCCGGTGGGAAAAACTGTTTTTT.

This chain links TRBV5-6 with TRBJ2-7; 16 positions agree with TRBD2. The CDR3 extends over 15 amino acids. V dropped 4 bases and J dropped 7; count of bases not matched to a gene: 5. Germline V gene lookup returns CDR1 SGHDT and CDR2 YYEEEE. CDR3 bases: TGTGCCAGCAGCCCGGGGACTAGCGGGAGGGAGGAGCAGTACTTC. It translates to CASSPGTSGREEQYF.

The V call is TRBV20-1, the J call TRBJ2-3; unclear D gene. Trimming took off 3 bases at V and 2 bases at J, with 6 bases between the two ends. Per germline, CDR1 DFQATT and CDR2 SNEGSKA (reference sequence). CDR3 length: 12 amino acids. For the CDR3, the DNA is TGCAGTGCTAGTAACTCCACAGATACGCAGTATTTT. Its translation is CSASNSTDTQYF.

The chain's CDR3 is CASSFRQGGGETQYF. The CDR3 DNA follows: TGTGCCAGCAGCTTCAGACAGGGTGGAGGGGAGACCCAGTACTTC. The chain is built from TRBV7-2 and TRBJ2-5, with D possibly TRBD1 on 7 matching bases. The germline V gene has CDR1 SGHTA and CDR2 FQGNSA. Trimming took 3 bases from V and 5 from J, leaving 16 bases between them. This CDR3 contains 15 residues.

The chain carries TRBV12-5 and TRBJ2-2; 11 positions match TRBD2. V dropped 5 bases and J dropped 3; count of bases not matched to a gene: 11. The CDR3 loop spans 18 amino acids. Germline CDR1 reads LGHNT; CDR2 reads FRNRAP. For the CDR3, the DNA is TGTGCTAGTGGTCCCGCTTTGGTTAGCGGGAGGGACACCGGGGAGCTGTTTTTT. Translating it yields CASGPALVSGRDTGELFF. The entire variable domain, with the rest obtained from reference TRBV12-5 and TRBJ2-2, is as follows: DARVTQTPRHKVTEMGQEVTMRCQPILGHNTVFWYRQTMMQGLELLAYFRNRAPLDDSGMPKDRFSAEMPDATLATLKIQPSEPRDSAVYFCASGPALVSGRDTGELFFGEGSRLTVL.

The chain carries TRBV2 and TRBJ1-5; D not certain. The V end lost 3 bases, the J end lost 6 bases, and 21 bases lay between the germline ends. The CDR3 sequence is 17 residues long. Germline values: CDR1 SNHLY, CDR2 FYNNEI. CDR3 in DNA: TGTGCCAGCAGTGATCCGACCACGGGAGGACCAAGTCAGCCCCAGCATTTT. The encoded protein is CASSDPTTGGPSQPQHF.

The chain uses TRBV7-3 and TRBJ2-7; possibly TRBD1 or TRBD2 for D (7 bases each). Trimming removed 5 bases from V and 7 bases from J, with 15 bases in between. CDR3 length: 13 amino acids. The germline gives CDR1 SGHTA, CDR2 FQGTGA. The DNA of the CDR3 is TGTGCCAGCAGCCCCACAGGGGAGGGGGAGCAGTACTTC. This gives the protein CASSPTGEGEQYF. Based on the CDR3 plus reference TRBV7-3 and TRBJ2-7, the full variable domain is GAGVSQTPSNKVTEKGKYVELRCDPISGHTALYWYRQSLGQGPEFLIYFQGTGAADDSGLPNDRFFAVRPEGSVSTLKIQRTERGDSAVYLCASSPTGEGEQYFGPGTRLTVT.

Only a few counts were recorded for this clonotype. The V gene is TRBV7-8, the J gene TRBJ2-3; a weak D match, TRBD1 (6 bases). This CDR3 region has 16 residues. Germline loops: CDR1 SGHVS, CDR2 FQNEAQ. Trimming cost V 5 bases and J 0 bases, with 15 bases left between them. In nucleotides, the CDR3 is TGTGCCAGCAGCCCTCTAACAACAGGGAGCACAGATACGCAGTATTTT. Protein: CASSPLTTGSTDTQYF.

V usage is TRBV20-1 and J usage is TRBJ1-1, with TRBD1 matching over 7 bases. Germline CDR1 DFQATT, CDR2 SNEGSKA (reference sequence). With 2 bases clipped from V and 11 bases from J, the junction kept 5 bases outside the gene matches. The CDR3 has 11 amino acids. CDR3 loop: CSARSRQGAFF. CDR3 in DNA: TGCAGTGCTAGATCGCGACAGGGTGCTTTCTTT.

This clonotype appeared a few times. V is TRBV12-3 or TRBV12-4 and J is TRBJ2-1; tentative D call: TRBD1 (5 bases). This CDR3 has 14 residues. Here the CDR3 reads CVSSLEQVGNEQFF. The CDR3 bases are TGTGTAAGCAGTTTAGAACAGGTTGGGAATGAGCAGTTCTTC.

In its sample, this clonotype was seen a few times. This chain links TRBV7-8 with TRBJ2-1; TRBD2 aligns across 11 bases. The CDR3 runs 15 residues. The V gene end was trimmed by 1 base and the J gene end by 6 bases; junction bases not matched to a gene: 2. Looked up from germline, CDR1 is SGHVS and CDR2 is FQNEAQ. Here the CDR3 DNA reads TGTGCCAGCAGCTTAGATAGCGGGAGGGTCAATGAGCAGTTCTTC. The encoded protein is CASSLDSGRVNEQFF.

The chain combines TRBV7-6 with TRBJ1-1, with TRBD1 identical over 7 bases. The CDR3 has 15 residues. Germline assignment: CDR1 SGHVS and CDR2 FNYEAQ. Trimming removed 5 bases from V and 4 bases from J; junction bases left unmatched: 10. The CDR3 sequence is CASSMGQLGGTEAFF. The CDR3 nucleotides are TGTGCCAGCAGCATGGGACAGTTGGGAGGCACTGAAGCTTTCTTT. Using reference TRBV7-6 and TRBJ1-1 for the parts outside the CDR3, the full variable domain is GAGVSQSPRYKVTKRGQDVALRCDPISGHVSLYWYRQALGQGPEFLTYFNYEAQQDKSGLPNDRFSAERPEGSISTLTIQRTEQRDSAMYRCASSMGQLGGTEAFFGQGTRLTVV.